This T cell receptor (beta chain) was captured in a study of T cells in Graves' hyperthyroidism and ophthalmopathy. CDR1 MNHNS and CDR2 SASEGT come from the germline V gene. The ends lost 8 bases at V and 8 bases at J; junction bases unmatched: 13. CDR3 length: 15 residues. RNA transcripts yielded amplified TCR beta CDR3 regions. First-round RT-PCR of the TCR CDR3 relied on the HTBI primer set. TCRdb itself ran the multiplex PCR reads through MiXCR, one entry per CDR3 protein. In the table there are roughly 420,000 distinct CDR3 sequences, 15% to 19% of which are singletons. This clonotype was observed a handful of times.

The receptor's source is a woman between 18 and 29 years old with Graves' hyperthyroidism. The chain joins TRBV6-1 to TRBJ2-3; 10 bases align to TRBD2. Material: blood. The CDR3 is CASHITSGAAVTQYF. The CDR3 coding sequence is TGTGCCAGCCATATAACTAGCGGGGCCGCGGTTACGCAGTATTTT.